The present T cell receptor (beta chain) was sequenced within a study of T cell repertoires in cytomegalovirus infection. Study-level background: Both a matching HLA type and CMV infection were indicated by public TCR beta signatures. Findings of the study overall: Individuals carrying CMV plus the relevant HLA were identified by cumulative frequency of public TCR beta families.

This CDR3 comprises 12 residues. Losses at the gene ends were 5 bases for V and 11 bases for J; bases not matched to a gene: 5. The germline V gene has CDR1 MNHEY and CDR2 SMNVEV (reference sequence). This clonotype occurred a few times. Its target is unknown. MiXCR, run by TCRdb on the reads, gives a single entry per CDR3 protein. This sample has fewer than 550,000 distinct CDR3 sequences, with 16% found just once. The chain has TRBV27 and TRBJ1-1, with 10 bases aligning to TRBD1. Input material: CD8+ T cells from PBMCs. The clonotype comes from a human donor in good health (CMV status not recorded). Some clones in this sample may be carry-over from other donors' samples. The CDR3 DNA reads as TGTGCCAGCAGTGCAGGGACAGGGGAGGCTTTCTTT. It specifies CASSAGTGEAFF.